Each of the 6 T cell receptor beta chains below was sequenced from the same sample in a study of persistence of HIV-infected CD4 T cells (dated by TCRdb to the early 2020s). TCRbeta repertoires were sequenced from genomic DNA with the immunoSEQ hsTCRB assay version 4 in survey mode. Held by TCRdb, this immuneACCESS table contains in-frame sequences only and omits some clones. Under half of the omission traces to an unresolved V gene where checked; the cause of the rest is unknown. The sample contains under 40,000 clones, approximately 66% of them found a single time. The top ten clonotypes cover roughly 1.5% of the sample. Which antigens these TCRs recognize remains unknown. This specimen's treatment or condition label, interpreted: suppressive antiretroviral therapy. A pool of overlapping HIV-1 Gag 15-mer peptides, at about 0.99 ug per peptide per mL, was used to stimulate the cells. Responding CD4+ T cells were sorted on the basis of upregulation of both CD40 ligand and CD69.

This specimen consisted of CD4+ T cells sorted from PBMCs after roughly 20-hour stimulation, obtained from a patient who received antiretroviral therapy. According to the study, the label for this sample's cell subset or site signals: CD40L+CD69+ CD4 T cells responding to HIV-1 Gag peptides. All receptors derive from an adult man with HIV who was CMV-seropositive.

A remark on this clone: The sample contains more than one DNA sequence encoding this CDR3. The genes are TRBV5-1 and TRBJ1-5; a possible D gene is TRBD1 (5 bases). The length of the CDR3 is 15 residues. V lost 4 bases to trimming and J lost 3 bases, with 14 bases between them. CDR1 is SGHRS and CDR2 is YFSETQ in the germline V gene. CDR3 nucleotides: TGCGCCAGCAGCCCAACGGGGGGGGTCAATCAGCCCCAGCATTTT. This codes for CASSPTGGVNQPQHF.

The chain is built from TRBV5-1 and TRBJ2-3; D is ambiguous. Trimming took 0 bases from V and 5 from J, leaving 13 bases between them. Germline V gene lookup returns CDR1 SGHRS and CDR2 YFSETQ. This CDR3 contains 15 residues. This chain's CDR3 is CASSLAGHLEDTQYF. The CDR3 nucleotides read TGCGCCAGCAGCTTGGCCGGCCACTTGGAAGATACGCAGTATTTT.

This chain uses TRBV6-2 or TRBV6-3 with TRBJ1-6, with D perhaps matching TRBD1 (5 bases). Trimming removed 4 bases from V and 12 bases from J, with 16 bases in between. The CDR3 runs to 14 residues. Germline V gene data show CDR1 as MNHEY and CDR2 as SVGEGT. This chain's CDR3 is CASSSAGTAKPLHF. CDR3 coding DNA: TGTGCCAGCAGTTCCGCCGGGACTGCTAAACCCCTCCACTTT.

The chain combines TRBV18 with TRBJ2-7; D is undetermined. The V gene lost 2 bases and the J gene lost 0 bases, with 11 bases spanning the gap. Germline CDR1 reads KGHSH; CDR2 reads LQKENI. This CDR3 contains 15 residues. The chain's CDR3 is CASSPNTKSSYEQYF. Written as DNA, the CDR3 is TGTGCCAGCTCACCAAACACTAAGTCCTCCTACGAGCAGTACTTC.

This clone came up a few times. The chain combines TRBV19 with TRBJ2-7; D is undetermined. Germline assignment: CDR1 LNHDA and CDR2 SQIVND (reference sequence). V shed 5 bases and J shed 5 bases, with 13 bases lying between them. The CDR3 has 13 residues. CDR3 bases: TGTGCCAGTAGTCGCGTTTTAGGCCACGAGCAGTACTTC. Its translation: CASSRVLGHEQYF.

This clone was recorded once. The chain combines TRBV24-1 with TRBJ2-2, with D perhaps matching TRBD1 (5 bases). V was cut by 7 bases and J by 3 bases, with 11 bases left in between. In germline, CDR1 is KGHDR, CDR2 SFDVKD. The CDR3 spans 14 residues. In nucleotides, the CDR3 is TGTGCCACCAGAAATTTAGGGGACACCGGGGAGCTGTTTTTT. It is translated as CATRNLGDTGELFF.